These T cell receptor beta chains were read from a single sample in a study of cytomegalovirus exposure and HLA in healthy donors. Repertoires were generated with immunoSEQ multiplex PCR, while TCRdb's copy carries only in-frame clones and drops some. The table has 140,000 to 150,000 clones, roughly 65% seen once. Sequencing was done on a sample of PBMCs. These receptors came from a man between 60 and 75 years old in good health and CMV-seronegative. The CDR3 runs from the conserved cysteine through the conserved F or W. The D gene is left open where the match is weak. Clone size is stated in some rows and not others, as once, few, many or a class when expanded.

>TRBV19|-|-|TRBJ2-3
TGTGCCAGTAGGGACTGGGGACAATATTCTAGCACAGATACGCAGTATTTT
CASRDWGQYSSTDTQYF
>TRBV5-1|-|-|TRBJ1-4
TGCGCCAGCAGCTTGGACACAGGGAATGAAAAACTGTTTTTT
CASSLDTGNEKLFF
>TRBV6-6|-|TRBD1|TRBJ2-7
TGTGCCAGCAGTTACTCGGGACAGGGGGTGTACGAGCAGTACTTC
CASSYSGQGVYEQYF
>TRBV18|-|TRBD1|TRBJ2-5
TGTGCCAGCTCACTCACTGGGGACAGGGAAGAGACCCAGTACTTC
CASSLTGDREETQYF
>TRBV6-5|few|TRBD1|TRBJ1-5
TGTGCCAGCAGTCCGGGACAGATGGATCAGCCCCAGCATTTT
CASSPGQMDQPQHF
>TRBV28|once|-|TRBJ1-5
TGTGCCAGCAGCCTTAACCCTTTGGACAGTTATAGCAATCAGCCCCAGCATTTT
CASSLNPLDSYSNQPQHF
>TRBV7-3|-|TRBD2|TRBJ2-7
TGTGCCAGCAGCTTAGTAGCGGGACCTACCTACGAGCAGTACTTC
CASSLVAGPTYEQYF
>TRBV28|-|-|TRBJ2-7
TGTGCCAGCAGTGGTCCCGTCTATATCGAGCAGTACTTC
CASSGPVYIEQYF
>TRBV4-3|-|-|TRBJ2-1
TGCGCCAGCAGCCGCTTCGCTAGCGCCAGCTCCTACAATGAGCAGTTCTTC
CASSRFASASSYNEQFF
>TRBV28|few|-|TRBJ2-5
TGTGCCAGCAGTTTTTTGGGGCCGGAGACCCAGTACTTC
CASSFLGPETQYF
>TRBV4-3|few|-|TRBJ2-6
TGCGCCAGCAGCCAAGTTCGGGGTATAGGGGCCAACGTCCTGACTTTC
CASSQVRGIGANVLTF
>TRBV5-1|-|TRBD2|TRBJ2-3
TGCGCCAGCAGCTTGGGACTAGCTGGAAGCACAGATACGCAGTATTTT
CASSLGLAGSTDTQYF
>TRBV13|-|TRBD2|TRBJ2-3
TGTGCCAGCAGCTTAGCGGGAGGGCCGGCTGATACGCAGTATTTT
CASSLAGGPADTQYF
>TRBV5-4|-|TRBD2|TRBJ2-1
TGTGCCAGCAGCTTGGCCCGGGGTAGCGGGAGTTCCTACAATGAGCAGTTCTTC
CASSLARGSGSSYNEQFF
>TRBV5-4|-|TRBD1|TRBJ2-5
TGTGCCAGCAGCCCAGGGGGCGCAGTAGAAGAGACCCAGTACTTC
CASSPGGAVEETQYF
>TRBV18|once|TRBD1|TRBJ1-1
TGTGCCAGCTCACCTTCCCTACAGGGGAGTGTCACTGAAGCTTTCTTT
CASSPSLQGSVTEAFF
>TRBV6-5|-|-|TRBJ1-6
TGTGCCAGCAGTTACTCGGTATCTAGTCCACCCCTCCACTTT
CASSYSVSSPPLHF
>TRBV19|few|TRBD1|TRBJ2-5
TGTGCCAGTAGTAACCGACAGGGTTTCGGGGAGTCGGTTGAGACCCAGTACTTC
CASSNRQGFGESVETQYF
>TRBV29-1|-|TRBD2|TRBJ2-7
TGCAGCGTTGGTAGCGGGAGGGCCTACGAGCAGTACTTC
CSVGSGRAYEQYF
>TRBV29-1|-|-|TRBJ2-7
TGCAGCGTTGAAACTAGATCCTACGAGCAGTACTTC
CSVETRSYEQYF
>TRBV2|few|-|TRBJ1-4
TGTGCCAGCAGTGAAGGAAGGGGCGCTGGTGAAAAACTGTTTTTT
CASSEGRGAGEKLFF
>TRBV9|few|TRBD2|TRBJ2-7
TGTGCCAGCAGCGCCTTGACTGGGCGGGGGTACGAGCAGTACTTC
CASSALTGRGYEQYF
>TRBV27|-|-|TRBJ2-1
TGTGCCAGCACCCCGGCCGGGGGTAGAGAGCAGTTCTTC
CASTPAGGREQFF
>TRBV7-3|-|-|TRBJ2-2
TGTGCCAGCAGCTTTAATCTAAACACCGGGGAGCTGTTTTTT
CASSFNLNTGELFF
>TRBV6-1|-|-|TRBJ2-7
TGTGCCAGCAGTGATTTGGCAGCCTACGAGCAGTACTTC
CASSDLAAYEQYF
>TRBV19|-|-|TRBJ1-5
TGTGCCAGTAGTCATGCAGGGTCGCGTAAACAGCCCCAGCATTTT
CASSHAGSRKQPQHF
>TRBV6-1|-|TRBD1|TRBJ1-5
TGTGCCAGCAGGTTGGACAGGGAACAGAATCAGCCCCAGCATTTT
CASRLDREQNQPQHF
>TRBV5-1|-|-|TRBJ2-7
TGCGCCAGCAGCTTAAACAGGGCCTACGAGCAGTACTTC
CASSLNRAYEQYF
>TRBV19|-|-|TRBJ1-5
TGTGCCAGTAGTGCCGCAAGCGGTGGCAATCAGCCCCAGCATTTT
CASSAASGGNQPQHF
>TRBV5-1|-|TRBD1|TRBJ1-5
TGCGCCAGCAGCTCCGGACAGGGGGACCAGCCCCAGCATTTT
CASSSGQGDQPQHF
>TRBV18|-|-|TRBJ2-5
TGTGCCAGCTCACCACTTCACCCGGGTCCAGAGACCCAGTACTTC
CASSPLHPGPETQYF
>TRBV4-1|-|-|TRBJ2-4
TGCGCCAGCAGCCAAGAAGGACAGTTCAAAAACATTCAGTACTTC
CASSQEGQFKNIQYF
>TRBV18|-|-|TRBJ1-2
TGTGCCAGCTCACCACCGGCCAGGGGCTCCTACACCTTC
CASSPPARGSYTF
>TRBV5-1|-|-|TRBJ2-5
TGCGCCAGCAGCTTGGGGATCGGCGGGTATCAAGAGACCCAGTACTTC
CASSLGIGGYQETQYF
>TRBV6-5|-|-|TRBJ1-1
TGTGCCAGCAGTTACCCCGGACAGAAGGACACTGAAGCTTTCTTT
CASSYPGQKDTEAFF
>TRBV19|-|TRBD1|TRBJ2-1
TGTGCCAGTAGGGCGACAGGGGACAATGAGCAGTTCTTC
CASRATGDNEQFF
>TRBV25-1|-|TRBD1|TRBJ2-5
TGTGCCAGCAGGGGACAGGGGGCTTTGAAGGAGACCCAGTACTTC
CASRGQGALKETQYF
>TRBV15|few|-|TRBJ2-7
TGTGCCACCAGCAGAACCTGGAGGGAGCAGTACTTC
CATSRTWREQYF
>TRBV6-5|-|-|TRBJ1-4
TGTGCCACCCAGAGGGCCGAAAAACTGTTTTTT
CATQRAEKLFF
>TRBV18|-|TRBD1|TRBJ2-4
TGTGCCAGCTCACCACCCTTACAGGGGCCACAGTACTTC
CASSPPLQGPQYF
>TRBV19|-|-|TRBJ2-7
TGTGCCAGCCGGAGGGGGGGTGGCTCCTACGAGCAGTACTTC
CASRRGGGSYEQYF
>TRBV5-6|-|TRBD2|TRBJ2-7
TGTGCCAGCAGCTTGAGGGGACTAGCGGGAGCCGGCTACGAGCAGTACTTC
CASSLRGLAGAGYEQYF
>TRBV7-7|-|TRBD2|TRBJ2-2
TGTGCCAGCAGTCTAGGAGCGGGAGTGTGGTCCGGGGAGCTGTTTTTT
CASSLGAGVWSGELFF
>TRBV28|-|-|TRBJ2-7
TGTGCCAGCACTATAGCGGTTAACTACGAGCAGTACTTC
CASTIAVNYEQYF
>TRBV5-1|-|TRBD2|TRBJ2-3
TGCGCCAGGAGCTCCGGGACATCACCCGGGAGGGGGACCACAGATACGCAGTATTTT
CARSSGTSPGRGTTDTQYF
>TRBV27|-|-|TRBJ1-1
TGTGCCAGCAGTCCACAGTTCATGAACACTGAAGCTTTCTTT
CASSPQFMNTEAFF
>TRBV7-2|-|TRBD1|TRBJ1-5
TGTGCCAGCAGCCCGAACAGGGGACGGAGGCAGCCCCAGCATTTT
CASSPNRGRRQPQHF
>TRBV30|-|-|TRBJ1-3
TGTGCCTGGAGTCGCCGAGGCTCCTCTGGAAACACCATATATTTT
CAWSRRGSSGNTIYF
>TRBV6-6|once|-|TRBJ2-7
TGTGCCAGCAGTTATGGAAGGGGTAGACACGAGCAGTACTTC
CASSYGRGRHEQYF
>TRBV10-2|-|TRBD2|TRBJ2-3
TGCGCCGGGAGGGCGGGATTCCCAGATACGCAGTATTTT
CAGRAGFPDTQYF
>TRBV5-1|-|TRBD1|TRBJ1-2
TGCGCCAGCAGCTCGTCAGGGGGTGGGTCTGTTGGCTACACCTTC
CASSSSGGGSVGYTF
>TRBV5-6|few|TRBD2|TRBJ2-1
TGTGCCAGCAGCCATACTAGCGGGAGTGGCGATGAGCAGTTCTTC
CASSHTSGSGDEQFF
>TRBV11-2|-|TRBD1|TRBJ2-2
TGTGCCAGCAGCCGCGGACAGGGCACCGGGGAGCTGTTTTTT
CASSRGQGTGELFF
>TRBV9|-|TRBD2|TRBJ2-5
TGTGCCAGCAGCGTTAGACTAGCGGGAGAAGGCCAGCAAGAGACCCAGTACTTC
CASSVRLAGEGQQETQYF
>TRBV28|-|-|TRBJ1-2
TGTGCCAGCAGTTTAGGGACAAACTATGGCTACACCTTC
CASSLGTNYGYTF